These 10 T cell receptor beta chains came from one sample sequenced in a study of blood T cell repertoires in COVID-19 (dated by TCRdb to 2019 to 2021). The method was the immunoSEQ multiplex PCR assay. Imported from immuneACCESS, the table was reduced by TCRdb to in-frame sequences with V and J called. These copies leave out some clones; in studies compared against another copy, an unresolved V gene accounts for under half, and the cause of the remainder is not known. The sample records 250,000 to 350,000 clones, 75% to 95% of which are singletons. Roughly 7.3% of the sample is held by the ten biggest clonotypes. The sequenced sample consisted of peripheral blood. The origin of the receptors is a woman in her thirties with COVID-19, enrolled during active disease.

J is TRBJ2-1 and V is TRBV9; the D is unclear. Trimming took off 0 bases at V and 8 bases at J, with 9 bases between the two ends. The CDR3 covers 13 residues. Germline V lookup: CDR1 SGDLS, CDR2 YYNGEE. For the CDR3, the DNA is TGTGCCAGCAGCGTAGGAGTGAAGCATGAGCAGTTCTTC. Protein product: CASSVGVKHEQFF.

J is TRBJ1-4 and V is TRBV20-1, with D hard to call. V shed 3 bases and J shed 6 bases, with 20 bases lying between them. The CDR3 totals 16 residues. Per germline, CDR1 DFQATT and CDR2 SNEGSKA (reference sequence). The CDR3 sequence is CSASAGNPRSDEKLFF. DNA of the CDR3: TGCAGTGCTAGTGCAGGAAATCCCAGATCCGATGAAAAACTGTTTTTT.

The chain joins TRBV7-9 to TRBJ2-7, with 7 nucleotides matching TRBD1. With 5 bases clipped from V and 2 bases from J, the junction kept 6 bases outside the gene matches. CDR3 length: 14 amino acids. Per germline, CDR1 SEHNR and CDR2 FQNEAQ (reference sequence). CDR3 sequence (DNA): TGTGCCAGCAGCGTCGACAGGGCAACCTACGAGCAGTACTTC. Translation gives CASSVDRATYEQYF.

The chain links TRBV9 to TRBJ1-1, with D possibly being TRBD1 (5 bases). The germline V gene encodes CDR1 SGDLS and CDR2 YYNGEE. The CDR3 runs 15 residues. Trimming shortened V by 0 bases and J by 3 bases, and 12 bases separated the two germline ends. CDR3 DNA: TGTGCCAGCAGCGTAGTTCGGGGGATTCACACTGAAGCTTTCTTT. It translates to CASSVVRGIHTEAFF.

The rearrangement joins TRBV19 to TRBJ2-3; the D is unclear. This CDR3 spans 14 amino acids. Germline V CDR1 and CDR2: LNHDA, SQIVND (reference sequence). Deletions cut 3 bases from V and 2 bases from J, with 9 bases between. CDR3 loop: CASSIAAATDTQYF. DNA of the CDR3: TGTGCCAGTAGTATCGCGGCCGCCACAGATACGCAGTATTTT.

V usage is TRBV2 and J usage is TRBJ2-1; D perhaps matches TRBD2 (6 bases). Looked up from germline, CDR1 is SNHLY and CDR2 is FYNNEI. The CDR3 runs to 17 residues. The V end was cut by 0 bases, the J end by 8 bases, with 20 bases between. The CDR3 here is CASSEAVWDFGGDEQFF. The DNA for the CDR3 is TGTGCCAGCAGTGAAGCAGTATGGGACTTTGGCGGCGATGAGCAGTTCTTC.

The chain uses TRBV2 and TRBJ1-2; no firm D call. The germline gives CDR1 SNHLY, CDR2 FYNNEI. The CDR3 sequence is 13 residues long. The V end lost 2 bases, the J end lost 3 bases, and 7 bases lay between the germline ends. In nucleotides, the CDR3 is TGTGCCAGCAGTGAACGCCCGGACTATGGCTACACCTTC. This codes for CASSERPDYGYTF. Based on the CDR3 plus reference TRBV2 and TRBJ1-2, the full variable domain is EPEVTQTPSHQVTQMGQEVILRCVPISNHLYFYWYRQILGQKVEFLVSFYNNEISEKSEIFDDQFSVERPDGSNFTLKIRSTKLEDSAMYFCASSERPDYGYTFGSGTRLTVV.

This chain links TRBV21-1 with TRBJ1-6; the listed D gene, TRBD1, was not tested against the DNA. TRBV21-1 is assigned pseudogene status. The CDR3 extends over 15 amino acids. CDR3 region: CASSRGQGCYSPLHF. Here the CDR3 DNA reads TGTGCCAGCAGCAGAGGACAGGGATGCTATTCACCCCTCCACTTT.

This sequence joins TRBV2 and TRBJ2-7; perhaps TRBD1 as D (5 bases). Germline values: CDR1 SNHLY, CDR2 FYNNEI. The V end lost 2 bases, the J end lost 8 bases, and 16 bases lay between the germline ends. CDR3 length: 14 amino acids. Here the CDR3 DNA reads TGTGCCAGCAGTGAACGGTCAGGGCCCCGGAAGCAGTACTTC. Residues: CASSERSGPRKQYF.

V gene TRBV10-3 combines with J gene TRBJ1-6, with 11 bases that match TRBD1. The germline gives CDR1 ENHRY, CDR2 SYGVKD. The CDR3 consists of 12 residues. With 11 bases clipped from V and 8 bases from J, the junction kept 2 bases outside the gene matches. The CDR3 protein is CAVGQGDSPLHF. CDR3 DNA: TGTGCCGTGGGACAGGGGGATTCACCCCTCCACTTT.